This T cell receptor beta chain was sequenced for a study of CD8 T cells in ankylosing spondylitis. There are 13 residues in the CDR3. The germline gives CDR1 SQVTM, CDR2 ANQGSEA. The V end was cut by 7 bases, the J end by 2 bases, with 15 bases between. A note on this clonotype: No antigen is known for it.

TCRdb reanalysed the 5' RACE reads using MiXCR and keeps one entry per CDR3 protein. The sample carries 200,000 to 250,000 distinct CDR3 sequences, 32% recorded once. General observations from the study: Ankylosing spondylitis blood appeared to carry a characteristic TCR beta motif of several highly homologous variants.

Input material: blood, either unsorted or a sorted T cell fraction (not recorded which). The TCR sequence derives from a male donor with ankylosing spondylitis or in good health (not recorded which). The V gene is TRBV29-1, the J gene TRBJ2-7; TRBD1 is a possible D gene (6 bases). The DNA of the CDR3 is TGCAGCGGAGTAGGGGGACGGACCTACGAGCAGTACTTC. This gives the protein CSGVGGRTYEQYF.